The 24 T cell receptor beta chains reported below all come from one sample, sequenced in a study of blood T cell repertoires in COVID-19 (TCRdb year 2020). Receptor amplification or capture employed the immunoSEQ multiplex PCR assay. In TCRdb, the immuneACCESS table is reduced to in-frame sequences with V and J assigned. These tables do not hold every clone; where another copy was compared, an unresolved V gene accounts for under half, and the others remain unexplained. The sample table shows over 120,000 clones, and more than 70% are seen once. The ten largest clones add up to 1.5% to 2% of the sample. Sample: peripheral blood. The receptor source for this set is a human donor in a cohort sampled during active COVID-19.

The gene calls are TRBV27 and TRBJ2-7; TRBD2 matches 8 bases. Germline V gene lookup returns CDR1 MNHEY and CDR2 SMNVEV (reference sequence). The CDR3 spans 16 residues. V shed 3 bases, J shed 2 bases, and the junction held 9 bases outside the gene matches. CDR3 residues: CASSFLASGSAYEQYF. CDR3 DNA: TGTGCCAGCAGTTTTCTGGCTAGCGGGTCTGCCTACGAGCAGTACTTC.

CDR3 region: CASRDRVEGQPQHF. The DNA for the CDR3 is TGTGCCAGCAGAGACAGGGTCGAAGGCCAGCCCCAGCATTTT. The V and J genes are TRBV28 and TRBJ1-5; 7 nucleotides line up with TRBD1. The CDR3 extends over 14 amino acids. J lost 7 bases, V lost 6 bases, and 9 bases had no gene match. Germline V gene data show CDR1 as MDHEN and CDR2 as SYDVKM.

V and J are TRBV6-5 and TRBJ2-3, with D maybe TRBD2 (7 bases). The CDR3 is made up of 14 amino acids. From germline, CDR1 is MNHEY and CDR2 SVGAGI. V was shortened by 6 bases and J by 4 bases, with 14 bases between the two germline ends. The CDR3 sequence: CASRGPGGADTQYF. In nucleotides, the CDR3 is TGTGCCAGCAGGGGACCGGGGGGCGCAGATACGCAGTATTTT.

This clone occurred a few times. The CDR3 spells CASSQGFAGGSSYEQYF. The CDR3 DNA reads TGCGCCAGCAGCCAAGGCTTCGCGGGGGGCTCCTCCTACGAGCAGTACTTC. This sequence joins TRBV4-1 and TRBJ2-7, with 8 nucleotides matching TRBD2. V lost 1 base and J lost 0; bases outside the gene matches: 8. Germline CDR1 and CDR2: MGHRA and YSYEKL. The CDR3 is made up of 17 amino acids.

V gene TRBV7-3 combines with J gene TRBJ2-3; the D gene is possibly TRBD2 (5 bases). Trimming removed 2 bases from V and 8 bases from J, with 17 bases in between. CDR3 size: 15 residues. Per germline, CDR1 SGHTA and CDR2 FQGTGA. The CDR3 here is CASSLGGPRPSTQYF. CDR3 sequence (DNA): TGTGCCAGCAGCTTAGGCGGGCCGCGGCCTTCTACGCAGTATTTT.

The chain links TRBV19 to TRBJ2-1; TRBD2 agrees at 12 bases. V shed 5 bases, J shed 4 bases, and the junction held 6 bases outside the gene matches. The CDR3 runs 16 residues. The germline gives CDR1 LNHDA, CDR2 SQIVND (reference sequence). CDR3 residues: CASSLRTSGVYNEQFF. As DNA, the CDR3 is TGTGCCAGTAGTCTCAGGACTAGCGGGGTTTACAATGAGCAGTTCTTC.

This chain joins TRBV4-1 and TRBJ1-1; 7 bases are shared with TRBD1. The CDR3 loop spans 12 amino acids. The junction had 7 bases not matched to a gene; V was cut back by 10 bases and J by 5 bases. Germline V gene lookup returns CDR1 MGHRA and CDR2 YSYEKL. The CDR3 DNA sequence: TGCGCCAATTACAGGGGAGGAACTGAAGCTTTCTTT. This sequence encodes CANYRGGTEAFF.

The CDR3 DNA is TGTGCCAGCGGCGGGAGGGGGGAGGTCACAGATACGCAGTATTTT. Translated: CASGGRGEVTDTQYF. The chain couples TRBV2 to TRBJ2-3; 9 positions agree with TRBD2. Germline lookup yields CDR1 SNHLY and CDR2 FYNNEI. Trimming cost V 8 bases and J 2 bases; bases outside gene matches: 8. The CDR3 spans 15 residues.

V gene TRBV18 combines with J gene TRBJ1-2, with a tentative D call TRBD1 (6 bases). This CDR3 spans 17 amino acids. Per germline, CDR1 KGHSH and CDR2 LQKENI. Trimming pared 3 bases from V and 4 bases from J, leaving 21 bases between. CDR3: CASSPRVDSPSPYGYTF. CDR3 in DNA: TGTGCCAGCTCACCTCGAGTGGACAGTCCATCCCCCTATGGCTACACCTTC.

This clone has a single count. V usage is TRBV3-1 (or the pseudogene TRBV3-2) and J usage is TRBJ1-1; D uncertain. Trimming stripped 0 bases from V and 1 base from J, with 6 bases between. Germline CDR1 LGHDT, CDR2 YNNKEL (reference sequence). The CDR3 totals 14 residues. CDR3 in amino acids: CASSQDRENTEAFF. CDR3 bases: TGTGCCAGCAGCCAAGATCGAGAGAACACTGAAGCTTTCTTT.

The V and J genes are TRBV20-1 and TRBJ2-2; 9 bases fit TRBD1. Germline V gene data show CDR1 as DFQATT and CDR2 as SNEGSKA (reference sequence). The trim removed 3 bases at V and 4 bases at J, leaving 3 bases unmatched. The CDR3 totals 14 residues. In DNA form, the CDR3 reads TGCAGTGCTAGTGGGACAGGGTCCACCGGGGAGCTGTTTTTT. This sequence encodes CSASGTGSTGELFF.

The rearrangement uses TRBV5-5 and TRBJ2-1; 11 positions match TRBD2. The V and J ends lost 1 base and 9 bases, in that order; junction bases with no gene match: 3. The CDR3 is 14 residues long. Germline V gene lookup returns CDR1 SGHKS and CDR2 YYEKEE (reference sequence). The chain's CDR3 is CASSLSSGGPEQFF. CDR3 nucleotide sequence: TGTGCCAGCAGCTTGTCTAGCGGGGGGCCTGAGCAGTTCTTC.

This clone was picked up one time. The V and J genes are TRBV27 and TRBJ2-7; 8 positions agree with TRBD1. V dropped 4 bases and J dropped 5; count of bases not matched to a gene: 7. Germline CDR1 and CDR2: MNHEY and SMNVEV (reference sequence). The CDR3 has 14 residues. DNA for the CDR3: TGTGCCAGCAGTTCGATACAGGGGGACCACGAGCAGTACTTC. As protein: CASSSIQGDHEQYF.

The chain recombines TRBV19 with TRBJ2-7, with 10 positions matching TRBD1. The CDR3 sequence is 16 residues long. Unmatched junction bases numbered 11, after V lost 6 bases and J lost 3 bases. Germline loops: CDR1 LNHDA, CDR2 SQIVND (reference sequence). In DNA form, the CDR3 reads TGTGCCAGTAGGGAAACCGGACAGGGGGTTAGCTACGAGCAGTACTTC. This gives the protein CASRETGQGVSYEQYF.

The chain is built from TRBV29-1 and TRBJ2-3, with TRBD1 as a possible D gene (6 bases). Germline CDR1 and CDR2: SQVTM and ANQGSEA. The CDR3 contains 14 residues. V lost 6 bases and J 1 base, leaving 14 bases between the germline ends. The CDR3 reads CSVLQGQGTDTQYF. The DNA for the CDR3 is TGCAGCGTCCTACAGGGTCAGGGCACAGATACGCAGTATTTT.

V is TRBV29-1 and J is TRBJ2-5; 7 nucleotides match TRBD2. V trimming: 8 bases; J trimming: 1 base; junction bases outside the gene matches: 7. The CDR3 is 13 residues long. The germline V gene has CDR1 SQVTM and CDR2 ANQGSEA. The CDR3 nucleotides read TGCAGCTCTGGGGGGGGGATCCAAGAGACCCAGTACTTC. It encodes CSSGGGIQETQYF. Using reference TRBV29-1 and TRBJ2-5 for the parts outside the CDR3, the full variable domain is SAVISQKPSRDICQRGTSLTIQCQVDSQVTMMFWYRQQPGQSLTLIATANQGSEATYESGFVIDKFPISRPNLTFSTLTVSNMSPEDSSIYLCSSGGGIQETQYFGPGTRLLVL.

The chain is built from TRBV14 and TRBJ2-7, with a weak D call TRBD1 (6 bases). The germline CDR1 and CDR2 sequences are SGHDN and FVKESK. The V gene lost 4 bases and the J gene lost 6 bases, with 16 bases spanning the gap. This CDR3 is 14 amino acids long. CDR3 nucleotide sequence: TGTGCCAGCAGCCCGCTATGGGGGCCGGGCGAGCAGTACTTC. This codes for CASSPLWGPGEQYF.

This clone appeared a few times. J is TRBJ2-2 and V is TRBV10-2; D is unresolved. The V and J ends lost 8 bases and 6 bases respectively, with 10 bases between them. This CDR3 region has 12 residues. Germline loops: CDR1 WSHSY, CDR2 SAAADI. The CDR3 nucleotides are TGCGCCAGCCGTATGAGTGCCGGGGAGCTGTTTTTT. This translates into CASRMSAGELFF.

Here the CDR3 reads CASRTGGPSTDTQYF. CDR3 DNA: TGCGCCAGCCGAACAGGGGGGCCTAGCACAGATACGCAGTATTTT. The chain is built from TRBV5-1 and TRBJ2-3, with TRBD1 matching over 8 bases. After removal of 7 bases from V and 0 bases from J, the junction contained 7 bases not matched to a gene. This CDR3 contains 15 residues. CDR1 and CDR2 from the germline V gene are SGHRS and YFSETQ.

The rearrangement joins TRBV19 to TRBJ1-6, with D unresolved. Looked up from germline, CDR1 is LNHDA and CDR2 is SQIVND (reference sequence). The CDR3 is 16 residues long. V was cut by 5 bases and J by 10 bases, with 21 bases left in between. In DNA, the CDR3 is TGTGCCAGTAGTCCTCTGAGTGGAGGTACTCGATCACCCCTCCACTTT. As protein: CASSPLSGGTRSPLHF.

The rearrangement uses TRBV18 and TRBJ2-1; a possible D gene is TRBD2 (7 bases). V lost 3 bases, J lost 7 bases, and 22 bases lay in between. The CDR3 is 17 residues long. Germline assignment: CDR1 KGHSH and CDR2 LQKENI. The DNA of the CDR3 is TGTGCCAGCTCACCGGTAATATTCGGGGGGCTGGGGAATGAGCAGTTCTTC. It codes for CASSPVIFGGLGNEQFF.

The V gene is TRBV4-1, the J gene TRBJ1-1; D perhaps matches TRBD1 (5 bases). The CDR3 covers 16 residues. Germline lookup yields CDR1 MGHRA and CDR2 YSYEKL. Trimming took off 1 base at V and 4 bases at J, with 16 bases between the two ends. The CDR3 sequence: CASSQAGISRVTEAFF. The CDR3 nucleotides are TGCGCCAGCAGCCAAGCAGGGATTTCCAGGGTCACTGAAGCTTTCTTT.

V gene TRBV5-8 combines with J gene TRBJ2-3, with TRBD2 identical over 14 bases. Trimming removed 3 bases from V and 0 bases from J; junction bases left unmatched: 3. The CDR3 has 17 amino acids. Looked up from germline, CDR1 is SGHTS and CDR2 is YDEGEE. CDR3 in amino acids: CASSWGLAGASTDTQYF. CDR3 DNA: TGTGCCAGCAGCTGGGGACTAGCGGGGGCTAGCACAGATACGCAGTATTTT.

This chain links TRBV12-5 with TRBJ2-6; possibly TRBD2 for D (6 bases). Trimming took off 7 bases at V and 0 bases at J, with 13 bases between the two ends. The CDR3 consists of 16 residues. Germline V CDR1 and CDR2: LGHNT, FRNRAP. The CDR3 loop is CASAAGRPSGANVLTF. CDR3 DNA: TGTGCTAGTGCCGCGGGACGGCCCTCTGGGGCCAACGTCCTGACTTTC.